The rows below give T cell receptor beta chains drawn from one sample of a study of blood T cell repertoires in COVID-19. TCRdb keeps only in-frame clones here, not all; method: immunoSEQ multiplex PCR. The sample has 270,000 or so clones; 91% are singletons. The sample consisted of PBMCs or T cells enriched from blood (not recorded which). These receptors originate from a man between 35 and 55 years old who had been exposed to COVID-19. CDR3s include the opening cysteine and the closing phenylalanine or tryptophan. A D gene is named only where the DNA matches it firmly. Clone size, where shown, is once, few, many, or a class for clones that have expanded.

j_gene | d_gene | v_gene | abundance | CDR3aa | CDR3nt
TRBJ1-1 | NA | TRBV25-1 | once | CASSPQVWNTEAFF | TGTGCCAGCAGCCCCCAGGTGTGGAACACTGAAGCTTTCTTT
TRBJ1-2 | TRBD1 | TRBV11-2 | NA | CASSISDRGPYGYTF | TGTGCCAGCAGCATATCGGACAGGGGGCCCTATGGCTACACCTTC
TRBJ1-2 | TRBD1 | TRBV5-1 | NA | CASSPTGEFGYTF | TGCGCCAGCAGCCCGACAGGGGAGTTTGGCTACACCTTC
TRBJ1-5 | NA | TRBV3-1/TRBV3-2 | once | CASSQDINQPQHF | TGTGCCAGCAGCCAAGATATCAATCAGCCCCAGCATTTT
TRBJ2-7 | NA | TRBV28 | NA | CASRTPGTFFYEQYF | TGTGCCAGCAGGACACCCGGGACTTTTTTTTACGAGCAGTACTTC
TRBJ1-1 | TRBD1 | TRBV20-1 | NA | CSAWDSTAFF | TGCAGTGCTTGGGACAGTACAGCTTTCTTT
TRBJ2-3 | TRBD2 | TRBV6-1 | NA | CASSEGTSGSNTDTQYF | TGTGCCAGCAGTGAGGGGACTAGCGGGAGTAACACAGATACGCAGTATTTT
TRBJ2-2 | NA | TRBV2 | NA | CASSAETTVSTGELFF | TGTGCCAGCAGTGCCGAGACTACCGTATCCACCGGGGAGCTGTTTTTT
TRBJ2-1 | TRBD2 | TRBV14 | NA | CASSQVVGDVWGLAGGSYNEQFF | TGTGCCAGCAGCCAAGTTGTGGGGGATGTTTGGGGACTAGCGGGAGGGTCCTACAATGAGCAGTTCTTC
TRBJ2-3 | NA | TRBV25-1 | NA | CASSETLRGAGVTDTQYF | TGTGCCAGCAGTGAAACCCTTAGGGGGGCGGGAGTCACAGATACGCAGTATTTT
TRBJ2-7 | NA | TRBV4-1 | NA | CASRSAGVSEQYF | TGCGCCAGCCGGTCCGCTGGAGTTTCCGAGCAGTACTTC
TRBJ1-5 | NA | TRBV3-1/TRBV3-2 | NA | CASSQGGRFNQPQHF | TGTGCCAGCAGCCAAGGGGGCAGATTCAATCAGCCCCAGCATTTT
TRBJ2-1 | NA | TRBV5-1 | NA | CASSPTRDEQFF | TGCGCCAGCAGCCCTACTAGGGATGAGCAGTTCTTC
TRBJ1-5 | NA | TRBV28 | NA | CASRGIQGGRTQPQHF | TGTGCCAGCAGAGGGATACAGGGAGGGAGAACTCAGCCCCAGCATTTT
TRBJ1-6 | NA | TRBV6-5 | NA | CASVDSLIGNSPLHF | TGTGCCAGTGTGGACAGCCTTATCGGAAATTCACCCCTCCACTTT
TRBJ2-1 | NA | TRBV27 | NA | CASSLGSLSTVEGLPPFF | TGTGCCAGCAGTCTCGGCTCCCTGTCGACCGTAGAGGGCTTACCCCCGTTCTTC
TRBJ2-7 | NA | TRBV30 | NA | CAWSVLHSYEQYF | TGTGCCTGGAGTGTCTTACATTCCTACGAGCAGTACTTC
TRBJ2-7 | TRBD1 | TRBV28 | NA | CACDRGYEQYF | TGTGCCTGTGACAGGGGATACGAGCAGTACTTC
TRBJ2-1 | NA | TRBV3-1/TRBV3-2 | NA | CASSPINGGTYNEQFF | TGTGCCAGCAGCCCAATAAACGGGGGAACCTACAATGAGCAGTTCTTC
TRBJ2-7 | TRBD2 | TRBV11-2 | once | CASSSLAGVAYEQYF | TGTGCCAGCAGCTCTTTAGCGGGGGTGGCTTACGAGCAGTACTTC
TRBJ1-1 | TRBD1 | TRBV7-9 | once | CASSPPGQGAEAFF | TGTGCCAGCAGCCCTCCGGGACAGGGCGCTGAAGCTTTCTTT
TRBJ1-1 | NA | TRBV7-2 | NA | CASSLGGMGRSKAFF | TGTGCCAGCAGCTTAGGAGGCATGGGGCGCAGCAAAGCTTTCTTT
TRBJ2-2 | TRBD1 | TRBV30 | NA | CAWSLTGLGELFF | TGTGCCTGGAGCTTGACAGGGCTCGGGGAGCTGTTTTTT
TRBJ2-7 | NA | TRBV28 | NA | CASSPGQSSREQYF | TGTGCCAGCAGCCCTGGACAGTCCTCACGGGAGCAGTACTTC
TRBJ1-5 | NA | TRBV2 | NA | CASSEDSHSNQPQHF | TGTGCCAGCAGTGAGGACTCTCATAGCAATCAGCCCCAGCATTTT
TRBJ2-1 | NA | TRBV7-2 | NA | CASSLVFTILANEQFF | TGTGCCAGCAGCTTAGTATTTACGATTCTAGCCAATGAGCAGTTCTTC
TRBJ1-2 | TRBD1 | TRBV5-5 | NA | CASSLGTDPLNYGYTF | TGTGCCAGCAGCCTAGGGACAGACCCTTTAAACTATGGCTACACCTTC
TRBJ1-2 | NA | TRBV12-3/TRBV12-4 | NA | CASSPGGSGYTF | TGTGCCAGCAGCCCCGGCGGCAGCGGCTACACCTTC
TRBJ1-3 | TRBD1 | TRBV30 | NA | CAWGTGGSGNTIYF | TGTGCCTGGGGGACAGGGGGCTCTGGAAACACCATATATTTT
TRBJ2-2 | NA | TRBV11-2 | NA | CASRRPGHTTGELFF | TGTGCCAGCAGGAGACCGGGACACACCACCGGGGAGCTGTTTTTT
TRBJ1-1 | NA | TRBV5-1 | once | CASSLEQGIRPEAFF | TGCGCCAGCAGCTTGGAGCAGGGGATTCGTCCTGAAGCTTTCTTT
TRBJ1-3 | NA | TRBV28 | once | CASRSDSNSGSTIYF | TGTGCCAGCAGGTCCGACAGTAACTCTGGAAGCACCATATATTTT
TRBJ2-7 | NA | TRBV19 | NA | CASSMPGSEQYF | TGTGCCAGTAGTATGCCCGGGAGCGAGCAGTACTTC
TRBJ1-5 | TRBD1 | TRBV6-2/TRBV6-3 | NA | CASSLAGTGSEGWPQHF | TGTGCCAGCAGTTTGGCGGGGACAGGGTCTGAGGGGTGGCCCCAGCATTTT
TRBJ1-6 | NA | TRBV6-1 | few | CASSEKGGRSNSPLHF | TGTGCCAGCAGTGAAAAGGGGGGGAGAAGTAATTCACCCCTCCACTTT
TRBJ1-2 | TRBD1 | TRBV5-6 | NA | CASSLRDRGDTF | TGTGCCAGCAGCTTGCGGGACAGGGGCGACACCTTC
TRBJ1-1 | NA | TRBV7-2 | NA | CASTPGVNTEAFF | TGTGCCAGCACCCCCGGGGTTAACACTGAAGCTTTCTTT
TRBJ1-1 | NA | TRBV6-5 | NA | CASSYSTVQNTEAFF | TGTGCCAGCAGTTACTCGACAGTACAGAACACTGAAGCTTTCTTT
TRBJ1-2 | NA | TRBV5-6 | NA | CASSLDGGGYTF | TGTGCCAGCAGCTTGGATGGAGGCGGCTACACCTTC
TRBJ2-1 | TRBD2 | TRBV3-1/TRBV3-2 | NA | CASRDSGTTNEQFF | TGTGCCAGCAGGGATAGCGGGACTACCAATGAGCAGTTCTTC
TRBJ2-7 | TRBD2 | TRBV28 | NA | CASSSLAGGPPYEQYF | TGTGCCAGCAGTTCCCTAGCGGGGGGACCCCCATACGAGCAGTACTTC
TRBJ2-1 | NA | TRBV5-5 | NA | CASSFSTDYNEQFF | TGTGCCAGCAGCTTTAGTACAGACTACAATGAGCAGTTCTTC
TRBJ1-2 | TRBD1 | TRBV2 | NA | CASSVTWTGDGYTF | TGTGCCAGCAGTGTAACCTGGACAGGGGATGGCTACACCTTC
TRBJ1-4 | TRBD1 | TRBV7-9 | NA | CASSRVGQAGLFF | TGTGCCAGCAGCCGAGTTGGACAGGCCGGACTGTTTTTT
TRBJ2-7 | NA | TRBV6-2/TRBV6-3 | NA | CASSGVNEQYF | TGTGCCAGCAGTGGAGTGAACGAGCAGTACTTC
TRBJ1-2 | TRBD1 | TRBV19 | NA | CASSPPSDRGTNYGYTF | TGTGCCAGTAGTCCACCCTCGGACAGGGGTACCAACTATGGCTACACCTTC
TRBJ2-2 | NA | TRBV6-5 | NA | CASKVTGNTGELFF | TGTGCCAGCAAAGTGACAGGGAACACCGGGGAGCTGTTTTTT
TRBJ2-3 | TRBD2 | TRBV7-3 | few | CASSSHPTSGTDTQYF | TGTGCCAGCAGCTCCCACCCAACTAGCGGCACAGATACGCAGTATTTT
TRBJ2-2 | NA | TRBV27 | NA | CASSLSNTGELFF | TGTGCCAGCAGTCTCTCGAACACCGGGGAGCTGTTTTTT
TRBJ1-6 | TRBD1 | TRBV29-1 | NA | CSVENGTGKSPLHF | TGCAGCGTTGAAAACGGGACAGGGAAATCACCCCTCCACTTT
TRBJ2-1 | NA | TRBV28 | NA | CASSLSGTFNEQFF | TGTGCCAGCAGTTTATCCGGGACTTTCAATGAGCAGTTCTTC
TRBJ1-2 | TRBD1 | TRBV2 | NA | CASSLTGVNYGYTF | TGTGCCAGCAGTCTGACAGGGGTGAACTATGGCTACACCTTC
TRBJ2-2 | TRBD1 | TRBV9 | few | CASSVPRDRGHTGELFF | TGTGCCAGCAGCGTTCCGAGGGACAGGGGGCACACCGGGGAGCTGTTTTTT
TRBJ2-7 | TRBD1 | TRBV4-3 | NA | CASSQRDRGSYEQYF | TGCGCCAGCAGCCAGAGAGACAGGGGCTCCTACGAGCAGTACTTC
TRBJ1-5 | NA | TRBV18 | NA | CASSEQRNQPQHF | TGTGCCAGCTCAGAACAGCGCAATCAGCCCCAGCATTTT
TRBJ2-7 | TRBD1 | TRBV7-3 | NA | CASSYTGQGYEQYF | TGTGCCAGCAGCTATACGGGACAGGGTTACGAGCAGTACTTC
TRBJ2-1 | NA | TRBV7-2 | NA | CASSKTSSQFF | TGTGCCAGCAGCAAGACTAGTTCACAGTTCTTC
TRBJ2-3 | NA | TRBV9 | NA | CASSVMRTDTQYF | TGTGCCAGCAGCGTGATGCGGACAGATACGCAGTATTTT
TRBJ2-5 | TRBD1 | TRBV6-5 | NA | CASSPGGEETQYF | TGTGCCAGCAGTCCAGGGGGAGAAGAGACCCAGTACTTC
TRBJ2-7 | TRBD2 | TRBV6-2/TRBV6-3 | few | CASSYRKAGQISYEQYF | TGTGCCAGCAGTTACCGAAAAGCGGGGCAAATCTCCTACGAGCAGTACTTC